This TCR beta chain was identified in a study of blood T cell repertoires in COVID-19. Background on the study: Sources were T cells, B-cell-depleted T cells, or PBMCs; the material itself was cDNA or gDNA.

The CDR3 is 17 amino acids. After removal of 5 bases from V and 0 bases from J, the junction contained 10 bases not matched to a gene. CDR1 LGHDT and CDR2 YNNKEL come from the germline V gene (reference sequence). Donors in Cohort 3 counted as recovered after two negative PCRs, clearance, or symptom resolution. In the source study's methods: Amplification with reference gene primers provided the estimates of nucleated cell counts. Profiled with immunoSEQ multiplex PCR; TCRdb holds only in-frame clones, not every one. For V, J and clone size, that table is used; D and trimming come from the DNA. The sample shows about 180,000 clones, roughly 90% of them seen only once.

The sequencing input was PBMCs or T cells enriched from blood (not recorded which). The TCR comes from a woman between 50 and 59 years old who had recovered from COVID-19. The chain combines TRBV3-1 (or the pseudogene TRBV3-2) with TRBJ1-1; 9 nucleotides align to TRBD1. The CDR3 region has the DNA TGTGCCAGCAGCGCCCCCGGACAGGGGTACATGAACACTGAAGCTTTCTTT. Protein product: CASSAPGQGYMNTEAFF.